Below, 2 T cell receptor beta chains from the same sample are listed, as sequenced in a study of blood T cell repertoires in COVID-19. Clones were sequenced by immunoSEQ multiplex PCR, and TCRdb holds only the in-frame ones, with some missing. The sample includes about 180,000 clones, 85% to 90% of them seen just once. The sequencing sample was made of PBMCs or T cells enriched from blood (not recorded which). Source of these receptors: a woman in her thirties or forties with acute COVID-19.

The V call is TRBV9, the J call TRBJ1-2, with TRBD1 as a possible D gene (5 bases). V dropped 0 bases and J dropped 6 bases, with 18 bases sitting between them. CDR3 size: 16 residues. Germline V CDR1 and CDR2: SGDLS, YYNGEE. The CDR3 nucleotides are TGTGCCAGCAGCGTAGGGATAGACGGGGGGGTTAATGGCTACACCTTC. It encodes CASSVGIDGGVNGYTF.

The chain combines TRBV5-6 with TRBJ2-5; 7 bases are a match to TRBD1. The V gene's germline CDR1 is SGHDT and CDR2 YYEEEE. The CDR3 runs to 13 residues. V was pared by 5 bases and J by 4 bases, with 5 bases of the junction left unmatched. The CDR3 coding sequence is TGTGCCAGCAGAAGGACAGGCGGAGAGACCCAGTACTTC. Protein sequence: CASRRTGGETQYF. The whole variable domain, remainder taken from reference TRBV5-6 and TRBJ2-5, is DAGVTQSPTHLIKTRGQQVTLRCSPKSGHDTVSWYQQALGQGPQFIFQYYEEEERQRGNFPDRFSGHQFPNYSSELNVNALLLGDSALYLCASRRTGGETQYFGPGTRLLVL.